The 32 T cell receptor beta chains listed next were all sequenced from one sample in a study of cytomegalovirus exposure and HLA in healthy donors. With 60 Vbeta and 13 Jbeta primers, the PCR was carried out. Produced via immunoSEQ multiplex PCR; TCRdb's table is partial and in-frame only. The data contain 150,000 to 200,000 clones, 80% to 90% of them seen just once; the ten biggest clones take up under 6.5%. The sequenced sample consisted of PBMCs. These receptors were taken from a man aged 45 to 65 in good health and CMV-seropositive.

The gene calls are TRBV6-1 and TRBJ2-1; tentative D call: TRBD1 (6 bases). Trimming took off 4 bases at V and 5 bases at J, with 24 bases between the two ends. This CDR3 has 18 residues. CDR1 and CDR2 (germline): MNHNS, SASEGT. The CDR3 sequence is CASSVIRGGPVVHNEQFF. The CDR3 nucleotides are TGTGCCAGCAGTGTTATCAGGGGCGGACCCGTCGTCCACAATGAGCAGTTCTTC.

The chain couples TRBV25-1 to TRBJ1-3, with no clear D. The length of the CDR3 is 16 residues. V was cut by 3 bases and J by 0 bases, with 12 bases left in between. Germline V lookup: CDR1 MGHDK, CDR2 SYGVNS. Here the CDR3 reads CASSDRKTDSGNTIYF. CDR3 bases: TGTGCCAGCAGTGACCGCAAGACTGACTCTGGAAACACCATATATTTT.

This chain uses TRBV6-5 with TRBJ2-5, with TRBD1 matching 8 bases. Unmatched junction bases numbered 3, after V lost 10 bases and J lost 2 bases. The CDR3 has 12 amino acids. Germline CDR1 reads MNHEY; CDR2 reads SVGAGI. For the CDR3, the DNA is TGTGCCACCGGGACAGGACAAGAGACCCAGTACTTC. Translation gives CATGTGQETQYF.

The rearrangement links TRBV10-3 to TRBJ1-2, with TRBD1 matching over 7 bases. From germline, CDR1 is ENHRY and CDR2 SYGVKD. The CDR3 loop spans 16 amino acids. The V gene end was trimmed by 0 bases and the J gene end by 4 bases; junction bases not matched to a gene: 8. The CDR3, as DNA: TGTGCCATCAGTGAGTCGGGGCAGGGGGTTACCTATGGCTACACCTTC. Translated, it gives CAISESGQGVTYGYTF.

CDR3 loop: CASSQRGLAGGGSYNEQFF. In DNA form, the CDR3 reads TGCGCCAGCAGCCAACGGGGACTAGCGGGTGGAGGGTCCTACAATGAGCAGTTCTTC. This chain connects TRBV4-1 to TRBJ2-1, with TRBD2 identical over 12 bases. V was pared by 2 bases and J by 1 base, with 9 bases of the junction left unmatched. This CDR3 region has 19 residues. Per the germline V gene, CDR1 is MGHRA and CDR2 is YSYEKL.

This chain links TRBV6-5 with TRBJ1-5; 9 bases fit TRBD1. There are 15 residues in the CDR3. The J segment lost 7 bases and the V segment lost 5 bases, leaving 9 bases of the junction unmatched. CDR1 is MNHEY, CDR2 SVGAGI, per germline. The DNA for the CDR3 is TGTGCCAGCAGTGCCCCGGGACAGGGAAACCAGCCCCAGCATTTT. Its translation is CASSAPGQGNQPQHF.

The chain recombines TRBV7-8 with TRBJ1-2; TRBD1 aligns across 8 bases. Germline CDR1 reads SGHVS; CDR2 reads FQNEAQ. The V gene end was trimmed by 4 bases and the J gene end by 8 bases; junction bases not matched to a gene: 15. The CDR3 has 16 amino acids. This CDR3 reads CASSSSGTGASAGYTF. The CDR3, as DNA: TGTGCCAGCAGCTCTTCCGGGACAGGCGCCTCGGCGGGCTACACCTTC.

The rearrangement uses TRBV7-6 and TRBJ2-1, with a possible D match to TRBD2 (6 bases). The germline V and J ends were trimmed by 5 bases and 10 bases, with 15 bases remaining between them. The CDR3 extends over 13 amino acids. The germline CDR1 and CDR2 sequences are SGHVS and FNYEAQ. CDR3 bases: TGTGCCAGCAGCCTGGGACTGTCGTACGAGCAGTTCTTC. Translating it yields CASSLGLSYEQFF.

The rearrangement uses TRBV5-4 and TRBJ2-1; weak D call: TRBD2 (6 bases). Trimming removed 6 bases from V and 5 bases from J, with 15 bases in between. The V gene's germline CDR1 is SGHNT and CDR2 YYREEE (reference sequence). CDR3 length: 14 amino acids. The CDR3 loop reads CASNLPGLHNEQFF. In nucleotides, the CDR3 is TGTGCCAGCAACCTACCGGGACTCCACAATGAGCAGTTCTTC. Drawing the rest from reference TRBV5-4 and TRBJ2-1, the complete variable domain is ETGVTQSPTHLIKTRGQQVTLRCSSQSGHNTVSWYQQALGQGPQFIFQYYREEENGRGNFPPRFSGLQFPNYSSELNVNALELDDSALYLCASNLPGLHNEQFFGPGTRLTVL.

This clone was observed once. The genes are TRBV5-6 and TRBJ2-7, with D perhaps TRBD1 (5 bases). The CDR3 sequence is 13 residues long. The germline V gene has CDR1 SGHDT and CDR2 YYEEEE. V lost 1 base and J 2 bases, leaving 7 bases between the germline ends. The CDR3 is CASSLTGPYEQYV. The CDR3, as DNA: TGTGCCAGCAGCTTGACAGGACCCTACGAGCAGTACGTC.

This clone was recorded once. The V and J genes are TRBV4-1 and TRBJ2-6; 11 bases match TRBD1. V was pared by 6 bases and J by 1 base, with 5 bases of the junction left unmatched. The germline gives CDR1 MGHRA, CDR2 YSYEKL. The CDR3 has 17 amino acids. The CDR3 protein is CASSPRDRGSGANVLTF. The CDR3 nucleotides are TGCGCCAGCAGTCCCCGGGACAGGGGGTCTGGGGCCAACGTCCTGACTTTC.

This clone has only one observation. The chain is built from TRBV6-5 and TRBJ2-3, with 7 bases fitting TRBD2. Germline trimming cut 7 bases from V and 8 bases from J; bases unmatched to any gene: 12. Per germline, CDR1 MNHEY and CDR2 SVGAGI. The CDR3 covers 14 residues. CDR3: CASISTGGVGTQYF. The CDR3 DNA sequence: TGTGCCAGCATTTCGACGGGGGGAGTGGGTACGCAGTATTTT.

The chain links TRBV2 to TRBJ1-1; 8 bases map to TRBD1. From germline, CDR1 is SNHLY and CDR2 FYNNEI. The V gene end was trimmed by 0 bases and the J gene end by 4 bases; junction bases not matched to a gene: 10. The CDR3 runs to 17 residues. The CDR3 reads CASSEALVVTGGTEAFF. The CDR3 DNA reads as TGTGCCAGCAGTGAAGCATTAGTGGTTACAGGGGGCACTGAAGCTTTCTTT.

This chain joins TRBV18 and TRBJ2-7; TRBD2 is a possible D gene (6 bases). Trimming took off 3 bases at V and 10 bases at J, with 22 bases between the two ends. The CDR3 totals 15 residues. CDR1 is KGHSH and CDR2 is LQKENI in the germline V gene. This chain's CDR3 is CASSPSTASETSQYV. Here the CDR3 DNA reads TGTGCCAGCTCACCCTCGACGGCTAGCGAAACGAGCCAGTACGTC.

The chain couples TRBV7-9 to TRBJ1-2, with D perhaps TRBD1 (5 bases). CDR1 SEHNR and CDR2 FQNEAQ come from the germline V gene (reference sequence). V was shortened by 5 bases and J by 4 bases, with 14 bases between the two germline ends. The CDR3 contains 14 residues. CDR3 amino acids: CASSGLGGTYGYTF. Here the CDR3 DNA reads TGTGCCAGCAGCGGATTGGGGGGTACCTATGGCTACACCTTC.

This clone was counted a single time. V and J are TRBV23-1 and TRBJ2-3; 9 bases fit TRBD2. TRBV23-1 is designated an ORF whose function remains uncertain. The CDR3 covers 19 residues. V shed 5 bases, J shed 1 base, and the junction held 16 bases outside the gene matches. This CDR3 is CASSRIISGGNYCTDTQYF. The CDR3 nucleotides read TGCGCCAGCAGTAGAATCATTAGCGGGGGAAATTATTGCACAGATACGCAGTATTTT.

The sample holds a few counts of this clone. This chain connects TRBV7-9 to TRBJ2-1; 9 nucleotides line up with TRBD1. The germline gives CDR1 SEHNR, CDR2 FQNEAQ (reference sequence). This CDR3 region has 14 residues. The V gene end was trimmed by 3 bases and the J gene end by 9 bases; junction bases not matched to a gene: 6. The DNA for the CDR3 is TGTGCCAGCAGCTTTGGGACAGGGTTTCCTGAGCAGTTCTTC. Its protein product is CASSFGTGFPEQFF.

As for this clone: The CDR3 does not close with the conserved phenylalanine or tryptophan, likely indicating a read error. The chain recombines TRBV7-2 with TRBJ1-1; 10 bases are a match to TRBD1. The CDR3 sequence is 13 residues long. CDR1 and CDR2 (germline): SGHTA, FQGNSA. Germline trimming cut 6 bases from V and 11 bases from J; bases unmatched to any gene: 9. As DNA, the CDR3 is TGTGCCAGCAGTTTCGGGACAGGGGATACGGCTTTCCTT. It is translated as CASSFGTGDTAFL.

The J gene is TRBJ1-2, the V gene TRBV7-9, with 7 bases lining up with TRBD1. CDR3 length: 14 amino acids. After removal of 5 bases from V and 3 bases from J, the junction contained 6 bases not matched to a gene. Germline-derived CDR1 and CDR2 are SEHNR and FQNEAQ (reference sequence). CDR3 region: CASSITDRDYGYTF. CDR3 DNA: TGTGCCAGCAGCATCACCGACAGGGACTATGGCTACACCTTC.

As for this clone: At one boundary the junction diverges from the germline segment, which might be a read error. This sequence joins TRBV7-9 and TRBJ1-2, with a weak D call TRBD1 (6 bases). CDR1 is SEHNR, CDR2 FQNEAQ, per germline (reference sequence). This CDR3 comprises 16 residues. CDR3 bases: TGTTCCAGCAGCCGAAACAGGGATCCCACTAACTATGGCTACACCTTC. Protein product: CSSSRNRDPTNYGYTF.

The V and J genes are TRBV6-1 and TRBJ1-5; the D gene is possibly TRBD1 (5 bases). Germline V lookup: CDR1 MNHNS, CDR2 SASEGT. V gave up 3 bases and J gave up 2 bases, with 11 bases separating them. This CDR3 is built from 15 residues. CDR3 coding DNA: TGTGCCAGCAGTGACACCATCAGGGGCAATCAGCCCCAGCATTTT. As protein: CASSDTIRGNQPQHF.

V gene TRBV18 combines with J gene TRBJ2-7; D is undetermined. V was trimmed by 2 bases and J by 1 base, leaving 6 bases between them. Looked up from germline, CDR1 is KGHSH and CDR2 is LQKENI. This CDR3 comprises 13 residues. The CDR3 reads CASSPDGSYEQYV. The DNA for the CDR3 is TGTGCCAGCTCACCAGACGGGTCCTACGAGCAGTACGTC.

The V call is TRBV19, the J call TRBJ2-1; D is perhaps TRBD1 (6 bases). Germline assignment: CDR1 LNHDA and CDR2 SQIVND (reference sequence). V lost 0 bases to trimming and J lost 0 bases, with 9 bases between them. This CDR3 spans 16 amino acids. The CDR3 loop reads CASSIEGASSYNEQFF. The CDR3 DNA reads as TGTGCCAGTAGTATAGAGGGGGCAAGCTCCTACAATGAGCAGTTCTTC.

This chain joins TRBV6-5 and TRBJ1-2; 7 positions match TRBD1. This CDR3 spans 13 amino acids. Germline V gene data show CDR1 as MNHEY and CDR2 as SVGAGI. V was pared by 6 bases and J by 4 bases, with 5 bases of the junction left unmatched. As DNA, the CDR3 is TGTGCCAGCAGATCTACAGGGGTCTATGGCTACACCTTC. Translated: CASRSTGVYGYTF.

The CDR3: CASTYGETQYF. CDR3 bases: TGTGCCAGCACCTACGGAGAGACCCAGTACTTC. The rearrangement joins TRBV25-1 to TRBJ2-5; no firm D call. The CDR3 has 11 amino acids. Trimming cost V 7 bases and J 4 bases, with 7 bases left between them. Germline V gene lookup returns CDR1 MGHDK and CDR2 SYGVNS.

The V call is TRBV6-6, the J call TRBJ2-1; the D gene is possibly TRBD1 (6 bases). The CDR3 contains 14 residues. Trimming removed 5 bases from V and 4 bases from J, with 12 bases in between. The germline V gene has CDR1 MNHNY and CDR2 SVGAGI (reference sequence). The CDR3 spells CASSKVTGYNEQFF. The CDR3 nucleotides read TGTGCCAGCAGTAAGGTGACAGGATACAATGAGCAGTTCTTC.

The CDR3 loop is CAWGAGQGAVDTEAFF. The CDR3 coding sequence is TGTGCCTGGGGGGCGGGACAGGGGGCAGTTGACACTGAAGCTTTCTTT. The rearrangement joins TRBV30 to TRBJ1-1, with TRBD1 identical over 12 bases. This CDR3 comprises 16 residues. The J segment lost 3 bases and the V segment lost 5 bases, leaving 10 bases of the junction unmatched. Germline-derived CDR1 and CDR2 are GTSNPN and SVGIG (reference sequence).

V usage is TRBV7-9 and J usage is TRBJ2-5, with D possibly matching TRBD2 (5 bases). This CDR3 is 14 amino acids long. Germline lookup yields CDR1 SEHNR and CDR2 FQNEAQ (reference sequence). The V end was cut by 1 base, the J end by 5 bases, with 11 bases between. CDR3 DNA: TGTGCCAGCAGCTTAGGAGGGAACGTGGAGACCCAGTACTTC. It is translated as CASSLGGNVETQYF.

The chain has TRBV9 and TRBJ1-3, with D hard to call. From germline, CDR1 is SGDLS and CDR2 YYNGEE. Trimming took off 3 bases at V and 8 bases at J, with 9 bases between the two ends. CDR3 length: 12 residues. The CDR3 protein is CASSGRRDTIYF. The CDR3 coding sequence is TGTGCCAGCAGCGGTAGGCGGGACACCATATATTTT. The full variable domain, rest sourced from reference TRBV9 and TRBJ1-3, is DSGVTQTPKHLITATGQRVTLRCSPRSGDLSVYWYQQSLDQGLQFLIQYYNGEERAKGNILERFSAQQFPDLHSELNLSSLELGDSALYFCASSGRRDTIYFGEGSWLTVV.

The chain links TRBV10-2 to TRBJ1-5; TRBD1 matches 9 bases. V was clipped by 2 bases and J by 4 bases; unmatched bases: 9. CDR1 and CDR2 (germline): WSHSY, SAAADI. CDR3 length: 17 residues. CDR3 amino acids: CASSETQQGARNQPQHF. CDR3 DNA sequence: TGCGCCAGCAGTGAGACCCAACAGGGGGCTAGGAATCAGCCCCAGCATTTT.

This clone has just one count. The chain joins TRBV6-1 to TRBJ2-4; D possibly corresponds to TRBD1 (5 bases). Germline lookup yields CDR1 MNHNS and CDR2 SASEGT. The CDR3 extends over 15 amino acids. Trimming stripped 2 bases from V and 10 bases from J, with 18 bases between. The CDR3 DNA reads as TGTGCCAGCAGTGAATTCTTCTCGGCAGGGTATATTCAGTACTTC. Protein product: CASSEFFSAGYIQYF.

The CDR3 DNA is TGTGCCAGTACCGGGGATGGGTCCAAGATGACCCAGCATTTT. It translates to CASTGDGSKMTQHF. The chain links TRBV19 to TRBJ1-5; D is unclear. Germline lookup yields CDR1 LNHDA and CDR2 SQIVND (reference sequence). V lost 7 bases, J lost 11 bases, and 21 bases lay in between. The CDR3 runs 14 residues.